The rows below give T cell receptor beta chains drawn from one sample of a study of T cell changes during pregnancy in multiple sclerosis. Method: immunoSEQ multiplex PCR; TCRdb's copy keeps in-frame clones and lacks some. The top ten clones hold over 10% of a sample with about 40,000 clones, around 90% of them seen once. Specimen: CD8+ T cells from peripheral blood mononuclear cells, collected in the first trimester of pregnancy. These receptors were collected from a female donor with multiple sclerosis, enrolled in a pregnancy study. Both conserved end residues are part of each CDR3. Each record gives: V gene, D gene, clone size, J gene, CDR3 length, CDR3 protein, CDR3 DNA. D genes are given only for firm matches. Clone size is stated in some rows and not others, as once, few, many or a class when expanded.

TRBV9	TRBD2	.	TRBJ2-1	18	CASSTRTSGESSYNEQFF	TGTGCCAGCAGCACTCGGACTAGCGGGGAGAGCTCCTACAATGAGCAGTTCTTC
TRBV9	TRBD1	.	TRBJ2-5	16	CASSPHRGLYQETQYF	TGTGCCAGCAGCCCCCACAGGGGGCTATACCAAGAGACCCAGTACTTC
TRBV5-1	TRBD1	.	TRBJ2-7	14	CASRPDRANYEQYF	TGCGCCAGCAGACCGGACAGGGCGAACTACGAGCAGTACTTC
TRBV6-4	TRBD2	.	TRBJ2-3	16	CASSDSTSGGADTQYF	TGTGCCAGCAGTGACTCGACTAGCGGGGGGGCAGATACGCAGTATTTT
TRBV6-4	.	.	TRBJ2-2	13	CASSDREAGELFF	TGTGCCAGCAGTGACAGGGAGGCCGGGGAGCTGTTTTTT
TRBV9	TRBD1	.	TRBJ1-2	11	CASSPGTVYTF	TGTGCCAGCAGCCCCGGGACAGTCTACACCTTC
TRBV11-3	TRBD1	.	TRBJ2-1	17	CASSFIPTGTGNNEQFF	TGTGCCAGCAGCTTTATCCCAACCGGGACAGGGAACAATGAGCAGTTCTTC
TRBV7-8	TRBD2	.	TRBJ2-3	20	CASSLEKAGGSTRDTDTQYF	TGTGCCAGCAGCTTAGAGAAAGCGGGGGGGTCAACCCGAGACACAGATACGCAGTATTTT
TRBV13	TRBD2	.	TRBJ2-5	15	CASSLSAGGGETQYF	TGTGCCAGCAGCTTATCAGCGGGGGGAGGGGAGACCCAGTACTTC
TRBV9	.	.	TRBJ1-2	16	CASSVGPSDTNYGYTF	TGTGCCAGCAGCGTCGGTCCCTCTGATACTAACTATGGCTACACCTTC
TRBV7-3	TRBD2	.	TRBJ2-2	15	CASSPERGNAGELFF	TGTGCCAGCAGCCCGGAGCGGGGGAATGCCGGGGAGCTGTTTTTT
TRBV15	TRBD2	.	TRBJ2-1	15	CATSAGGVGWDEQFF	TGTGCCACCAGCGCGGGGGGGGTTGGGTGGGATGAGCAGTTCTTC
TRBV11-2	TRBD1	.	TRBJ2-7	14	CASSLGQGGYEQYF	TGTGCCAGCAGCCTGGGACAGGGTGGCTACGAGCAGTACTTC
TRBV14	.	.	TRBJ2-3	13	CASSADFSGTQYF	TGTGCCAGCAGCGCGGACTTCTCTGGTACGCAGTATTTT
TRBV19	.	.	TRBJ1-1	14	CASSPTTVFTEAFF	TGTGCCAGTAGTCCTACGACAGTCTTCACTGAAGCTTTCTTT
TRBV27	.	.	TRBJ1-5	14	CASSLLRGNQPQHF	TGTGCCAGCAGTTTATTAAGGGGGAATCAGCCCCAGCATTTT
TRBV7-8	TRBD2	.	TRBJ2-3	20	CASSLVVGTSGGAGTDTQYF	TGTGCCAGCAGCTTAGTGGTGGGGACTAGCGGGGGGGCGGGCACAGATACGCAGTATTTT
TRBV19	TRBD1	.	TRBJ2-2	17	CASSKAFGQGDTGELFF	TGTGCCAGTAGTAAAGCGTTCGGACAGGGGGACACCGGGGAGCTGTTTTTT
TRBV27	.	.	TRBJ2-1	14	CASSWGGHYNEQFF	TGTGCCAGCAGTTGGGGGGGGCACTACAATGAGCAGTTCTTC
TRBV6-5	TRBD1	.	TRBJ2-7	16	CASSYSTGQKPYEQYF	TGTGCCAGCAGTTACTCCACGGGACAGAAACCCTACGAGCAGTACTTC
TRBV6-6	TRBD1	.	TRBJ1-2	15	CASSYSIDREYGYTF	TGTGCCAGCAGTTACTCGATTGACAGGGAGTATGGCTACACCTTC
TRBV7-9	.	.	TRBJ2-7	17	CASSLAVEGRSSYEQYF	TGTGCCAGCAGCTTAGCGGTGGAGGGACGGAGCTCCTACGAGCAGTACTTC
TRBV9	TRBD2	.	TRBJ2-1	14	CARVKRGQGWEQFF	TGTGCCAGGGTGAAGCGGGGCCAGGGTTGGGAGCAGTTCTTC
TRBV7-6	TRBD2	once	TRBJ2-5	17	CASSSTSGGTMQETQYF	TGTGCCAGCAGCTCGACTAGCGGGGGGACCATGCAAGAGACCCAGTACTTC
TRBV5-1	.	.	TRBJ1-1	15	CASSLFPGMNTEAFF	TGCGCCAGCAGCTTGTTTCCCGGGATGAACACTGAAGCTTTCTTT
TRBV30	.	.	TRBJ2-3	14	CAWSVSGGTDTQYF	TGTGCCTGGAGTGTATCAGGGGGCACAGATACGCAGTATTTT
TRBV23-1	.	.	TRBJ1-5	13	CASSPRARGPQHF	TGCGCCAGCAGTCCAAGGGCCAGGGGACCCCAGCATTTT
TRBV27	.	.	TRBJ1-4	15	CASSFNPTVNEKLFF	TGTGCCAGCAGTTTTAATCCGACAGTGAATGAAAAACTGTTTTTT
TRBV19	.	.	TRBJ2-1	15	CASSIQPGVYNEQFF	TGTGCCAGTAGTATACAGCCAGGGGTCTACAATGAGCAGTTCTTC
TRBV7-9	TRBD1	once	TRBJ1-2	13	CASSTDRAWGYTF	TGTGCCAGCAGCACGGACAGGGCTTGGGGCTACACCTTC
TRBV5-6	.	.	TRBJ1-1	13	CASTRNQGLEAFF	TGTGCCAGCACCCGAAATCAGGGACTTGAAGCTTTCTTT
TRBV6-8	.	.	TRBJ2-7	17	CASSYSSGTGRPYEQYF	TGTGCCAGCAGTTACTCGAGTGGTACAGGAAGACCCTACGAGCAGTACTTC
TRBV27	.	.	TRBJ2-1	14	CASSLVGGYNEQFF	TGTGCCAGCAGTTTAGTCGGGGGCTACAATGAGCAGTTCTTC
TRBV13	TRBD1	.	TRBJ2-3	17	CASSPDPTGGQADTQYF	TGTGCCAGCAGCCCCGACCCGACAGGGGGCCAAGCAGATACGCAGTATTTT
TRBV7-2	.	.	TRBJ1-1	14	CASSLAGPGTEAFF	TGTGCCAGCAGCTTAGCGGGTCCAGGCACTGAAGCTTTCTTT
TRBV7-9	.	.	TRBJ2-7	14	CASSFTEYTYEQYF	TGTGCCAGCAGCTTTACAGAATACACCTACGAGCAGTACTTC
TRBV7-9	.	.	TRBJ2-7	13	CASNLRDSYEQYF	TGTGCCAGCAACCTCCGGGACTCCTACGAGCAGTACTTC
TRBV2	.	.	TRBJ2-1	15	CASSEAGADINEQFF	TGTGCCAGCAGTGAAGCGGGGGCCGATATTAATGAGCAGTTCTTC
TRBV4-1	TRBD1	.	TRBJ1-4	17	CASSPVTGRYGNEKLFF	TGCGCCAGCAGCCCAGTGACAGGGAGGTATGGTAATGAAAAACTGTTTTTT
TRBV7-8	TRBD1	.	TRBJ2-7	15	CASSKEGTGSYEQYF	TGTGCCAGCAGCAAAGAAGGGACAGGGTCATACGAGCAGTACTTC
TRBV10-3	.	.	TRBJ1-1	12	CAISPWNTEAFF	TGTGCCATCAGTCCGTGGAACACTGAAGCTTTCTTT
TRBV2	.	.	TRBJ1-4	15	CASSDSGEANEKLFF	TGTGCCAGCAGTGACTCCGGGGAAGCTAATGAAAAACTGTTTTTT